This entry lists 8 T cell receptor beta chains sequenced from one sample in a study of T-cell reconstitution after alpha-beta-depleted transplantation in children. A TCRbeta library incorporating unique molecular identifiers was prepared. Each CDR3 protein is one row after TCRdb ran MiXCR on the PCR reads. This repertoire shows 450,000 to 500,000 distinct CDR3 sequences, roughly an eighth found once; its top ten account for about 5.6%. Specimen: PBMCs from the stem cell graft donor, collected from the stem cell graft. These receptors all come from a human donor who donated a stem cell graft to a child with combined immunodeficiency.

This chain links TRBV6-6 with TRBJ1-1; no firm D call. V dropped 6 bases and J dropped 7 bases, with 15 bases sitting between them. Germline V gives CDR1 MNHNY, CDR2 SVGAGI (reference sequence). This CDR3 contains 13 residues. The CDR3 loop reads CASRGRVLREAFF. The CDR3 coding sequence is TGTGCCAGCAGGGGCCGAGTTTTGCGTGAAGCTTTCTTT.

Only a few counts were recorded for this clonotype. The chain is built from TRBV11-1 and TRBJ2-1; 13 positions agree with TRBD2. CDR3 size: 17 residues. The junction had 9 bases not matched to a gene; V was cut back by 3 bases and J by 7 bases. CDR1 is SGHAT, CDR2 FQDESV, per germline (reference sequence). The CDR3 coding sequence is TGTGCCAGCAGCTTGGAACGACTAGCGGGGGGCAATAATGAGCAGTTCTTC. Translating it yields CASSLERLAGGNNEQFF.

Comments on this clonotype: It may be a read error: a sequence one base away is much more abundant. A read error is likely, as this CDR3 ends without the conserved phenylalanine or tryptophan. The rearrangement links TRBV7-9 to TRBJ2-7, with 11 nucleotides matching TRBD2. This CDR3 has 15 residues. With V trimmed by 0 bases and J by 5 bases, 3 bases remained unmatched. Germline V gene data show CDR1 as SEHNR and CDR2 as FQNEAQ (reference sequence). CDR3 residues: CASSLAGLAGDEQYC. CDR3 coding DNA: TGTGCCAGCAGCTTAGCCGGACTAGCGGGCGACGAGCAGTACTGC.

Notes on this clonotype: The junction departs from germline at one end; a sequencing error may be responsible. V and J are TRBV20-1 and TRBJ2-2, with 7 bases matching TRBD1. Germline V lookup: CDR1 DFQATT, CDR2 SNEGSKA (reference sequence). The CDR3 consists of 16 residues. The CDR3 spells CCARVYGQENTGELFF. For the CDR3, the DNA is TGCTGTGCTAGAGTTTATGGACAGGAGAACACCGGGGAGCTGTTTTTT.

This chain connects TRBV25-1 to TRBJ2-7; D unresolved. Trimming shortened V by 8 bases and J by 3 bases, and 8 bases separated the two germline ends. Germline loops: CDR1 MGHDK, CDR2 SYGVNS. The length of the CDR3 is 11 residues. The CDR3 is CASFQGYEQYF. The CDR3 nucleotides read TGTGCCAGCTTTCAAGGCTACGAGCAGTACTTC.

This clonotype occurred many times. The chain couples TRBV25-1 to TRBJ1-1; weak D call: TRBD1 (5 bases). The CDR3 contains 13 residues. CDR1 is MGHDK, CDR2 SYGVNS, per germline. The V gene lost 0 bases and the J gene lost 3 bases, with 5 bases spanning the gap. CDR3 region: CASSEYRDTEAFF. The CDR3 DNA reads TGTGCCAGCAGTGAATACAGGGACACTGAAGCTTTCTTT.

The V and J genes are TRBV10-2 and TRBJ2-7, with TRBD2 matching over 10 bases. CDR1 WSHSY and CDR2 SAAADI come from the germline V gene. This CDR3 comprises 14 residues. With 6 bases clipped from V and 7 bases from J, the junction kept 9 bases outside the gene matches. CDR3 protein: CASRSSGGAGEQYF. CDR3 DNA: TGCGCCAGCAGGTCAAGCGGGGGGGCCGGGGAGCAGTACTTC.

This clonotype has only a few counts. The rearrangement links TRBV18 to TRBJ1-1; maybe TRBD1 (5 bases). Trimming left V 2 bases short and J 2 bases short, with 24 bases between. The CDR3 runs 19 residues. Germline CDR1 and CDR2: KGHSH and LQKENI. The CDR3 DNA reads TGTGCCAGCTCACCAAATGCGGGAGGGGTAGGGGCATCTAACACTGAAGCTTTCTTT. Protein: CASSPNAGGVGASNTEAFF.